In its sample, the clone carrying this T cell receptor (beta chain) was seen a few times. Its cognate antigen is unknown. MiXCR, applied by TCRdb to the 5' RACE reads, yields one record per CDR3 protein. The top ten hold approximately 5% of the sample, which has around 230,000 distinct CDR3 sequences, 8% to 10% seen once. The CDR3 runs to 17 residues. Germline V CDR1 and CDR2: PRHDT, FYEKMQ (reference sequence). J lost 9 bases, V lost 5 bases, and 16 bases had no gene match. This entry comes from a study of CD8 T cells in ankylosing spondylitis. Regarding the study as a whole: Roughly eight highly homologous variants formed a TCR beta motif that appeared characteristic of ankylosing spondylitis blood.

The specimen sequenced was blood, either unsorted or a sorted T cell fraction (not recorded which). This chain joins TRBV13 and TRBJ2-1, with 10 bases identical to TRBD2. The receptor's source is a female donor with ankylosing spondylitis or in good health (not recorded which). CDR3: CASSQGRTSGEGIEQFF. DNA of the CDR3: TGTGCCAGCAGCCAAGGACGGACTAGCGGTGAGGGGATTGAGCAGTTCTTC.